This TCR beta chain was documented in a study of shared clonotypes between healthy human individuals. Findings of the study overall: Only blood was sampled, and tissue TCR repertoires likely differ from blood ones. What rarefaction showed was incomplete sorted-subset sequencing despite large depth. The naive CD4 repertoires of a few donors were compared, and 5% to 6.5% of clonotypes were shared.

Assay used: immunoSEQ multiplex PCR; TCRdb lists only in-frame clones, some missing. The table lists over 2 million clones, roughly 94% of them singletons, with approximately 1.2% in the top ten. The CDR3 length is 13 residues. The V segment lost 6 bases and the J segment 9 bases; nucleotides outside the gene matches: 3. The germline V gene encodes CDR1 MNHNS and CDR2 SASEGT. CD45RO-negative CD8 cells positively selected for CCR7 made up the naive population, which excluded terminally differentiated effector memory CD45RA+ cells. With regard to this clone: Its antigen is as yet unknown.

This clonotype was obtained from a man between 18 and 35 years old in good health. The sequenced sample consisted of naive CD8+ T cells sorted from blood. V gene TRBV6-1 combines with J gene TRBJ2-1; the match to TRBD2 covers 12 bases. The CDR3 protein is CASRLAGGLEQFF. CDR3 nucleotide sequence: TGTGCCAGCAGGCTAGCGGGGGGGCTTGAGCAGTTCTTC.